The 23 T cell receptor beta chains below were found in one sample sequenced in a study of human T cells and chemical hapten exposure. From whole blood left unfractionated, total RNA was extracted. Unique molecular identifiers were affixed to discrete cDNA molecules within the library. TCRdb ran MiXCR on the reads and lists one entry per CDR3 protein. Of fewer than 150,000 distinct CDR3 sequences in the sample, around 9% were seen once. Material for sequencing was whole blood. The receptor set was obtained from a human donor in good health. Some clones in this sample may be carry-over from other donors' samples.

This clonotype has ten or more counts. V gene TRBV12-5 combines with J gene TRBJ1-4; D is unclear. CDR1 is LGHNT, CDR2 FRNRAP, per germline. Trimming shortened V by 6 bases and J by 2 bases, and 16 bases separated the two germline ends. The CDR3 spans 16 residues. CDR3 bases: TGTGCTAGTGGCCAGGTTGTCGGAATCACTAATGAAAAACTGTTTTTT. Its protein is CASGQVVGITNEKLFF.

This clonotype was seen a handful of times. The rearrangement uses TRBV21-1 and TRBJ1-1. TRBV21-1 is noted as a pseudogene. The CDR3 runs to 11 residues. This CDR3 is CASSKLTEAFF. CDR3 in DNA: TGTGCCAGCAGCAAATTGACTGAAGCTTTCTTT.

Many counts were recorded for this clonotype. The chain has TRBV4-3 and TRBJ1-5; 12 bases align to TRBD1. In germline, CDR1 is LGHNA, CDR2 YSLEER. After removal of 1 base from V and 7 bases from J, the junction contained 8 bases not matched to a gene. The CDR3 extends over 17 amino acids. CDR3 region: CASSQGVLGTGGQPQHF. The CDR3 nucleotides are TGCGCCAGCAGCCAAGGAGTGTTAGGGACAGGGGGCCAGCCCCAGCATTTT.

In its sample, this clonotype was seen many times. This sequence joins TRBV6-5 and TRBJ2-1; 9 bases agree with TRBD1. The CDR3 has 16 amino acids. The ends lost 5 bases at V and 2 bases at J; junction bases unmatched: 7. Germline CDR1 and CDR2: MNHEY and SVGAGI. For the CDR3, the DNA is TGTGCCAGCAGTCCGTTACAGGGGGCTACCTACAATGAGCAGTTCTTC. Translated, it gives CASSPLQGATYNEQFF.

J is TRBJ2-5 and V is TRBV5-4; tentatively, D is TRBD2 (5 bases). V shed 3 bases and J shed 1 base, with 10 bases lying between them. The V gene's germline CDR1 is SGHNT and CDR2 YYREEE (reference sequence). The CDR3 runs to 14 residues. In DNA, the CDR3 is TGTGCCAGCAGCTCTGGACTGGTCCAAGAGACCCAGTACTTC. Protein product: CASSSGLVQETQYF.

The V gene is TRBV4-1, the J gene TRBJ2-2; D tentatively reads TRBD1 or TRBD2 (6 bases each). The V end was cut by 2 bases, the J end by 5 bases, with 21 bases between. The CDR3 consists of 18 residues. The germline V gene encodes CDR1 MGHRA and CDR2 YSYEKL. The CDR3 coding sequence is TGCGCCAGCAGCCAAAGCGGGCCCGAGACAGGACTGACCGGGGAGCTGTTTTTT. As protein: CASSQSGPETGLTGELFF.

The CDR3 is CASISPGTSGSPGANVLTF. DNA of the CDR3: TGTGCCAGCATCAGTCCCGGGACTAGCGGTTCCCCTGGGGCCAACGTCCTGACTTTC. V and J are TRBV12-3 or TRBV12-4 and TRBJ2-6; 11 positions agree with TRBD2. V trimming: 7 bases; J trimming: 2 bases; junction bases outside the gene matches: 13. This CDR3 comprises 19 residues.

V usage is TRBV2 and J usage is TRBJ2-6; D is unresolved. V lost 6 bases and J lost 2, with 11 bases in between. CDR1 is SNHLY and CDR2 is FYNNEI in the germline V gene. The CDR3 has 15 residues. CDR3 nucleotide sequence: TGTGCCAGCAGAGGTTCGGGTACTGGGGCCAACGTCCTGACTTTC. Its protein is CASRGSGTGANVLTF. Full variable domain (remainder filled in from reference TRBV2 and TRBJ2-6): EPEVTQTPSHQVTQMGQEVILRCVPISNHLYFYWYRQILGQKVEFLVSFYNNEISEKSEIFDDQFSVERPDGSNFTLKIRSTKLEDSAMYFCASRGSGTGANVLTFGAGSRLTVL.

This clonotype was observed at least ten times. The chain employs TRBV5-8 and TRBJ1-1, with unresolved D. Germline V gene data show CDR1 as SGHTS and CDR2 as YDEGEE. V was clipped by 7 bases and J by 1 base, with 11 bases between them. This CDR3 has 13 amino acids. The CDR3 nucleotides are TGTGCCAGCCGTAGCGAATGGAACACTGAAGCTTTCTTT. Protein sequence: CASRSEWNTEAFF.

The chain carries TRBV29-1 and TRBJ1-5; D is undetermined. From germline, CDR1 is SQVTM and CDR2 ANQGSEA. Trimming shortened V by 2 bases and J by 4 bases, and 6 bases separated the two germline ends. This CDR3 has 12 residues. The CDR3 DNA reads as TGCAGCGTTGAAAAGGGAAATCAGCCCCAGCATTTT. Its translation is CSVEKGNQPQHF.

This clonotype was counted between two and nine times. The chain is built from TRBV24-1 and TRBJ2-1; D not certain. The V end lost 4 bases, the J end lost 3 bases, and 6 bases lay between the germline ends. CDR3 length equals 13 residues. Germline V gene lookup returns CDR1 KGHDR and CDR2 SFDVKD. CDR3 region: CATSDGNYNEQFF. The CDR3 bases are TGTGCCACCAGTGACGGCAACTACAATGAGCAGTTCTTC.

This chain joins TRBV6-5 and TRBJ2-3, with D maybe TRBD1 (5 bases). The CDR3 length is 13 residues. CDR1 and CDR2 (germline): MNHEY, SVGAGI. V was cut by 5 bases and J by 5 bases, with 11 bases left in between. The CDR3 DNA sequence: TGTGCCAGCAGTCTTCAGACAGAAGATACGCAGTATTTT. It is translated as CASSLQTEDTQYF.

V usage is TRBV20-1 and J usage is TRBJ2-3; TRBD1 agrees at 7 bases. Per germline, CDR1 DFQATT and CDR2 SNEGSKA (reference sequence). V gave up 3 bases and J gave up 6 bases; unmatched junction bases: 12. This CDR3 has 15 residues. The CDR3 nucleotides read TGCAGTGCTAGTCGGGCCGGGACAGTGGGCGATACGCAGTATTTT. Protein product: CSASRAGTVGDTQYF.

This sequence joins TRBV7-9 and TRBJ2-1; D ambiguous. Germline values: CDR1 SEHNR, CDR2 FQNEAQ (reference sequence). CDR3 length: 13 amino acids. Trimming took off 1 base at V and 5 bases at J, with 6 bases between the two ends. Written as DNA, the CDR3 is TGTGCCAGCAGCTTAGACAGAAACAATGAGCAGTTCTTC. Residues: CASSLDRNNEQFF.

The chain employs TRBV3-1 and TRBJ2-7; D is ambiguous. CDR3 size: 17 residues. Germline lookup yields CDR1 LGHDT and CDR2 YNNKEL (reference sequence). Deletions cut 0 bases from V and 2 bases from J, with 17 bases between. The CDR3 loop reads CASSQEPPQVGTYEQYF. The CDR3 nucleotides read TGTGCCAGCAGCCAAGAACCCCCCCAGGTAGGAACCTACGAGCAGTACTTC.

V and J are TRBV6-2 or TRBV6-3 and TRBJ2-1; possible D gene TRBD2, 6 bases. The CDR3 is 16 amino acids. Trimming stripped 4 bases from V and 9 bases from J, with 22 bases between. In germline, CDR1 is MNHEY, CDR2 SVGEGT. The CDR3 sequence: CASSFSRAGTLIEQFF. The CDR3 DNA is TGTGCCAGCAGTTTTTCCAGGGCAGGGACTCTCATTGAGCAGTTCTTC.

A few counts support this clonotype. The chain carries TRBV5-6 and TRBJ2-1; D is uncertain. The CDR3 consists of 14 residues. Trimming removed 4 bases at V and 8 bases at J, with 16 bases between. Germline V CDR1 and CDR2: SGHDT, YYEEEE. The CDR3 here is CASSLTGRVDEQFF. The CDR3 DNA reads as TGTGCCAGCAGCCTCACCGGAAGGGTGGATGAGCAGTTCTTC.

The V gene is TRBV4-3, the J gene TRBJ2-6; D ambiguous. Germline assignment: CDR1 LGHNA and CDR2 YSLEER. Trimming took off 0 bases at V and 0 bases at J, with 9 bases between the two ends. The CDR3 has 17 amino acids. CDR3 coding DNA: TGCGCCAGCAGCCAAGAAGAATCGTACTCTGGGGCCAACGTCCTGACTTTC. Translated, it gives CASSQEESYSGANVLTF.

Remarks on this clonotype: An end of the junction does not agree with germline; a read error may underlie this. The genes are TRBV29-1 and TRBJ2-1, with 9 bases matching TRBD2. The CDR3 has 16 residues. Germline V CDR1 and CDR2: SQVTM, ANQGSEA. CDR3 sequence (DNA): TGCAGCGTGGAAGCGGGGGGTCAATCCTCCTACAATGAGCAGTTCTTC. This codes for CSVEAGGQSSYNEQFF.

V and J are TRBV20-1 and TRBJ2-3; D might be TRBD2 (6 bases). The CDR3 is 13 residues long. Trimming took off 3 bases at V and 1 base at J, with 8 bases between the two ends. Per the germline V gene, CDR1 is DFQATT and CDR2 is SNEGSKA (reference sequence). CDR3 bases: TGCAGTGCTAGGGGACTGGGCACAGATACGCAGTATTTT. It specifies CSARGLGTDTQYF.

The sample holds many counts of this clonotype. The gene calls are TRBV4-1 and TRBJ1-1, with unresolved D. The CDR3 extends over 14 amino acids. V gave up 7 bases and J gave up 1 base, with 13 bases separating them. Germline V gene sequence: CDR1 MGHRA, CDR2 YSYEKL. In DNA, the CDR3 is TGCGCCAGCACTCCAGCAACCGGGAACACTGAAGCTTTCTTT. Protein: CASTPATGNTEAFF.

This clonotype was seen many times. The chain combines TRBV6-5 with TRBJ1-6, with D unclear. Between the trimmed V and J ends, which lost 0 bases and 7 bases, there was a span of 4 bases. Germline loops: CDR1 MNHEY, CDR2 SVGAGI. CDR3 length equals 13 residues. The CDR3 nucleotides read TGTGCCAGCAGTTACTCTCCCAATTCACCCCTCCACTTT. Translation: CASSYSPNSPLHF.

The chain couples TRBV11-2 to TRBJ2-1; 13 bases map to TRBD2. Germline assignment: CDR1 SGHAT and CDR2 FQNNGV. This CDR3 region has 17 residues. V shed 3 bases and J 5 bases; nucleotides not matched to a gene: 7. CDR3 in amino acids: CASSFGTSGTLDNEQFF. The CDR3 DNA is TGTGCCAGCAGCTTCGGGACTAGCGGGACCCTGGACAATGAGCAGTTCTTC.